The text below deals with one T cell receptor (beta chain). Its antigen is still unknown. Germline CDR1 is DFQATT and CDR2 is SNEGSKA (reference sequence). This CDR3 has 13 residues. Trimming removed 6 bases from V and 8 bases from J; junction bases left unmatched: 7. Template switching supplied a universal primer site; unique molecular identifiers were carried on the cDNA. A single record per CDR3 protein comes from TCRdb applying MiXCR to the 5' RACE reads. This sample has some 1,600,000 distinct CDR3 sequences, with about 30% found just once. These data come from a study of identical twins. Whole-study results and caveats: Some out-of-frame alpha sequences were shared by twins, and these showed excess low generation probability. Clonotypes of the beta chain that were abundant in cord blood carried fewer insertions (memory repertoires showed none). Analyses of zero insertions could be partly confounded by invariant MAIT and iNKT cells.

This TCR was recovered from a newborn girl in good health. The chain joins TRBV20-1 to TRBJ1-6, with 7 bases identical to TRBD1. The sequenced sample consisted of cord blood. The CDR3, as DNA: TGCAGTGCGCCCGACAGGGATTATTCACCCCTCCACTTT. Protein product: CSAPDRDYSPLHF.